The clone carrying this TCR beta chain has a handful of counts. Its specificity is not known. The data belong to a study of T-cell reconstitution after alpha-beta-depleted transplantation in children. General study points: Newly generated T cells supplied most T-cell counts and diversity one year post-transplant. Reports say that about two months after transplant, the alpha-beta T cells came out of several hundred graft clones that had expanded. After transplant, high TCRbeta diversity at day 60 in some patients arose from surviving recipient T cells and thymic progenitors.

Preparing the TCRbeta library involved the use of unique molecular identifiers. TCRdb re-analysed the PCR reads in MiXCR, keeping a single row per CDR3 protein. The sample holds a few hundred thousand distinct CDR3 sequences, roughly 17% seen once. This TCR derives from a boy under three years old who had a stem cell transplant for Wiskott-Aldrich syndrome, so the T cells may come from the graft donor. Sample: PBMCs, mostly from graft donor cells, taken 360 days after TCRalphabeta/CD19-depleted stem cell transplant.

The CDR3 is CASSWGLDYEQYF. The DNA of the CDR3 is TGTGCCAGCAGTTGGGGACTAGACTACGAGCAGTACTTC. The chain employs TRBV12-3 or TRBV12-4 and TRBJ2-7, with 8 positions matching TRBD2. This CDR3 contains 13 residues. With V trimmed by 4 bases and J by 3 bases, 2 bases remained unmatched.